A single sample is the source of the 30 T cell receptor beta chains below, sequenced in a study of T cell repertoires in cytomegalovirus infection. TCRdb processed the reads anew with MiXCR; each CDR3 protein has one entry. The sample holds under 250,000 distinct CDR3 sequences; approximately 13% are singletons and the top ten take roughly 1.7%. The sample was PBMCs. Source of these receptors: a human donor in good health (CMV status not recorded). Some clones in this sample may be carry-over from other donors' samples.

This chain uses TRBV29-1 with TRBJ2-4; 10 bases line up with TRBD2. This CDR3 has 12 residues. Germline V gene lookup returns CDR1 SQVTM and CDR2 ANQGSEA. The J segment lost 6 bases and the V segment lost 5 bases, leaving 1 base of the junction unmatched. The CDR3 DNA follows: TGCAGCGTTATAGCGGGGGGAAACATTCAGTACTTC. Its protein is CSVIAGGNIQYF. Full variable domain (rest looked up from reference TRBV29-1 and TRBJ2-4): SAVISQKPSRDICQRGTSLTIQCQVDSQVTMMFWYRQQPGQSLTLIATANQGSEATYESGFVIDKFPISRPNLTFSTLTVSNMSPEDSSIYLCSVIAGGNIQYFGAGTRLSVL.

This clonotype was counted many times. The chain recombines TRBV29-1 with TRBJ1-1; 7 bases align to TRBD1. Germline V lookup: CDR1 SQVTM, CDR2 ANQGSEA. Unmatched junction bases numbered 2, after V lost 7 bases and J lost 0 bases. The CDR3 covers 12 residues. The chain's CDR3 is CSAGQLNTEAFF. The CDR3 region has the DNA TGCAGCGCGGGACAGCTGAACACTGAAGCTTTCTTT.

This clonotype has at least ten counts. The chain uses TRBV7-8 and TRBJ2-1; D gene ambiguous. Trimming left V 1 base short and J 0 bases short, with 7 bases between. The CDR3 consists of 15 residues. Germline V CDR1 and CDR2: SGHVS, FQNEAQ. The CDR3 sequence: CASSLGQISYNEQFF. The CDR3 coding sequence is TGTGCCAGCAGCTTAGGCCAGATCTCCTACAATGAGCAGTTCTTC. The full variable domain, its missing parts supplied by reference TRBV7-8 and TRBJ2-1, is GAGVSQSPRYKVAKRGQDVALRCDPISGHVSLFWYQQALGQGPEFLTYFQNEAQLDKSGLPSDRFFAERPEGSVSTLKIQRTQQEDSAVYLCASSLGQISYNEQFFGPGTRLTVL.

The table lists this clonotype with a few counts. The chain employs TRBV11-2 and TRBJ1-6, with 8 nucleotides matching TRBD1. V gave up 7 bases and J gave up 6 bases; unmatched junction bases: 5. The CDR3 has 14 residues. The germline V gene encodes CDR1 SGHAT and CDR2 FQNNGV. In DNA, the CDR3 is TGTGCCAGCATGAGGGGACAGGCTAATTCACCCCTCCACTTT. Translation gives CASMRGQANSPLHF.

This clonotype has just a few counts. The rearrangement uses TRBV2 and TRBJ1-1; possibly TRBD1 for D (5 bases). The CDR3 has 12 residues. Germline lookup yields CDR1 SNHLY and CDR2 FYNNEI. The ends were cut back, 4 bases at V and 7 bases at J, with 10 bases in the middle. As DNA, the CDR3 is TGTGCCAGCAGTGGGGCAGGGATTGAAGCTTTCTTT. Translating gives CASSGAGIEAFF.

The V and J genes are TRBV20-1 and TRBJ1-3; D may be TRBD1 (6 bases). V was shortened by 0 bases and J by 5 bases, with 11 bases between the two germline ends. This CDR3 comprises 14 residues. The germline V gene encodes CDR1 DFQATT and CDR2 SNEGSKA (reference sequence). CDR3 nucleotide sequence: TGCAGTGCTAGAGATAGCAGGGGCCGAAACACCATATATTTT. Protein sequence: CSARDSRGRNTIYF.

This clonotype was recorded at least ten times. V is TRBV7-2 and J is TRBJ1-6; D remains ambiguous. CDR1 SGHTA and CDR2 FQGNSA come from the germline V gene. This CDR3 contains 14 residues. Trimming stripped 4 bases from V and 6 bases from J, with 10 bases between. This chain's CDR3 is CASSSVPPNSPLHF. The CDR3 DNA is TGTGCCAGCAGCTCCGTACCACCTAATTCACCCCTCCACTTT.

This clonotype was counted at least ten times. The chain combines TRBV19 with TRBJ1-1; a possible D gene is TRBD1 (6 bases). V was pared by 4 bases and J by 6 bases, with 24 bases between. Germline V lookup: CDR1 LNHDA, CDR2 SQIVND (reference sequence). The CDR3 totals 17 residues. The CDR3 DNA reads TGTGCCAGTAGTACTCGGACTAGCGGACAGTCTGTCGCTGAAGCTTTCTTT. Its protein product is CASSTRTSGQSVAEAFF.

This clonotype has only a few counts. The genes are TRBV20-1 and TRBJ2-7, with 9 positions matching TRBD1. Germline trimming cut 6 bases from V and 2 bases from J; bases unmatched to any gene: 8. CDR1 DFQATT and CDR2 SNEGSKA come from the germline V gene (reference sequence). The CDR3 is made up of 14 amino acids. CDR3 coding DNA: TGCAGTGCGGGTGGGACAGGGACTACCTACGAGCAGTACTTC. Protein sequence: CSAGGTGTTYEQYF.

In this sample, this clonotype turned up a few times. This rearrangement joins TRBV14 to TRBJ2-1; D might be TRBD2 (6 bases). In germline, CDR1 is SGHDN, CDR2 FVKESK. The CDR3 has 15 amino acids. V gave up 5 bases and J gave up 6 bases, with 17 bases separating them. CDR3 sequence (DNA): TGTGCCAGCAGCACTGCCGGGGGTTTGGGCAATGAGCAGTTCTTC. It codes for CASSTAGGLGNEQFF.

Details on this clonotype: A clone one base away is much larger, so this may be a read error. This chain uses TRBV27 with TRBJ1-1; D may be TRBD1 (5 bases). Germline CDR1 reads MNHEY; CDR2 reads SMNVEV (reference sequence). V was cut by 6 bases and J by 3 bases, with 14 bases left in between. CDR3 length: 14 residues. The CDR3 region has the DNA TGTGCCAGCAGCCCGGGACGGAAGTACACTGAAGCTTTCTTT. Translating it yields CASSPGRKYTEAFF.

This clonotype appeared many times. This chain links TRBV12-3 or TRBV12-4 with TRBJ1-4; D not resolved. This CDR3 spans 12 amino acids. Trimming cost V 6 bases and J 6 bases, with 8 bases left between them. The CDR3 region has the DNA TGTGCCAGCAGGAGAAGTTATGAAAAACTGTTTTTT. Its protein is CASRRSYEKLFF.

This clonotype came up a few times. This may stem from a read error, because a much larger clone lies one nucleotide away. The genes are TRBV7-2 and TRBJ1-2; 7 bases line up with TRBD1. Looked up from germline, CDR1 is SGHTA and CDR2 is FQGNSA. The CDR3 is 13 residues long. CDR3 DNA sequence: TGTGCCAGCAGCTCTCCGACAGGGTACGGCTACGCCTTC. It encodes CASSSPTGYGYAF.

This clonotype came up many times. The J gene is TRBJ2-1, the V gene TRBV7-2, with D tentatively TRBD2 (6 bases). CDR3 size: 13 residues. Germline CDR1 and CDR2: SGHTA and FQGNSA. V lost 1 base and J 8 bases, leaving 9 bases between the germline ends. DNA of the CDR3: TGTGCCAGCAGCTTAGTCGCTAGCGATGAGCAGTTCTTC. Its protein product is CASSLVASDEQFF.

The V gene is TRBV20-1, the J gene TRBJ2-3; 12 bases agree with TRBD2. The CDR3 is 16 residues long. Germline V gives CDR1 DFQATT, CDR2 SNEGSKA (reference sequence). V gave up 2 bases and J gave up 5 bases; unmatched junction bases: 8. CDR3 region: CSARSSSGRAEDTQYF. CDR3 nucleotide sequence: TGCAGTGCTAGATCCTCTAGCGGGAGGGCGGAAGATACGCAGTATTTT.

This clonotype was observed at least ten times. This rearrangement joins TRBV6-2 or TRBV6-3 to TRBJ1-1; possible D gene TRBD1, 6 bases. The CDR3 consists of 16 residues. Trimming left V 0 bases short and J 0 bases short, with 11 bases between. Germline CDR1 and CDR2: MNHEY and SVGEGT. Here the CDR3 DNA reads TGTGCCAGCAGTTACTCGAAAGGGGACATGAACACTGAAGCTTTCTTT. The encoded protein is CASSYSKGDMNTEAFF.

This clonotype has ten or more counts. This sequence joins TRBV7-9 and TRBJ2-7; 11 bases line up with TRBD2. This CDR3 contains 16 residues. Germline V lookup: CDR1 SEHNR, CDR2 FQNEAQ (reference sequence). The J segment lost 3 bases and the V segment lost 5 bases, leaving 9 bases of the junction unmatched. The CDR3 bases are TGTGCCAGCAGCGGAACGACTAGCGGGACAATCTACGAGCAGTACTTC. It codes for CASSGTTSGTIYEQYF.

In this sample, this clonotype turned up many times. This rearrangement joins TRBV6-2 or TRBV6-3 to TRBJ1-5; unclear D gene. Germline V gives CDR1 MNHEY, CDR2 SVGEGT. Trimming pared 2 bases from V and 5 bases from J, leaving 13 bases between. The CDR3 is 15 amino acids. The CDR3 reads CASSYRQRRYQPQHF. The CDR3 nucleotides are TGTGCCAGCAGTTACCGACAAAGACGGTATCAGCCCCAGCATTTT.

This clonotype came up a few times. The V gene is TRBV19, the J gene TRBJ1-1; tentatively, D is TRBD1 (6 bases). The CDR3 loop spans 15 amino acids. Trimming shortened V by 8 bases and J by 1 base, and 17 bases separated the two germline ends. Germline V gives CDR1 LNHDA, CDR2 SQIVND (reference sequence). The CDR3 protein is CASGLLGTTNTEAFF. In nucleotides, the CDR3 is TGTGCCAGTGGGCTACTCGGGACAACGAACACTGAAGCTTTCTTT.

This chain uses TRBV12-3 or TRBV12-4 with TRBJ1-5; D is ambiguous. V lost 3 bases to trimming and J lost 6 bases, with 12 bases between them. The CDR3 length is 14 residues. The CDR3 here is CASSFEGVPQPQHF. The CDR3 DNA is TGTGCCAGCAGTTTTGAGGGAGTCCCTCAGCCCCAGCATTTT.

In this sample, this clonotype turned up a few times. The chain joins TRBV27 to TRBJ2-2; TRBD2 agrees at 9 bases. V lost 7 bases and J lost 3; bases outside the gene matches: 9. The germline V gene encodes CDR1 MNHEY and CDR2 SMNVEV (reference sequence). The CDR3 is made up of 16 amino acids. CDR3 residues: CASKGLAGTDTGELFF. For the CDR3, the DNA is TGTGCCAGCAAGGGCCTAGCGGGAACGGACACCGGGGAGCTGTTTTTT.

This clonotype was observed many times. V usage is TRBV7-2 and J usage is TRBJ2-5, with TRBD2 matching over 9 bases. Trimming cost V 0 bases and J 5 bases; bases outside gene matches: 7. Germline-derived CDR1 and CDR2 are SGHTA and FQGNSA. This CDR3 has 16 amino acids. DNA of the CDR3: TGTGCCAGCAGCTTAGCTAGATTGGGACTAGCTGAGACCCAGTACTTC. It specifies CASSLARLGLAETQYF. Full variable domain (rest looked up from reference TRBV7-2 and TRBJ2-5): GAGVSQSPSNKVTEKGKDVELRCDPISGHTALYWYRQSLGQGLEFLIYFQGNSAPDKSGLPSDRFSAERTGGSVSTLTIQRTQQEDSAVYLCASSLARLGLAETQYFGPGTRLLVL.

The chain employs TRBV24-1 and TRBJ2-1, with 7 bases matching TRBD2. From germline, CDR1 is KGHDR and CDR2 SFDVKD. With 4 bases clipped from V and 4 bases from J, the junction kept 9 bases outside the gene matches. The length of the CDR3 is 16 residues. The CDR3 DNA is TGTGCCACCAGTGACCCAGCGGGATCCCCATACAATGAGCAGTTCTTC. As protein: CATSDPAGSPYNEQFF.

This clonotype was counted only a few times. This rearrangement joins TRBV6-5 to TRBJ2-5, with a weak D call TRBD1 (5 bases). The V end was cut by 0 bases, the J end by 4 bases, with 15 bases between. The length of the CDR3 is 16 residues. The germline V gene has CDR1 MNHEY and CDR2 SVGAGI. The CDR3 protein is CASSYSSGPTGETQYF. The CDR3 DNA reads as TGTGCCAGCAGTTACTCCTCAGGGCCGACTGGAGAGACCCAGTACTTC.

This clonotype was counted between two and nine times. The J gene is TRBJ1-1, the V gene TRBV2; D remains unclear. Germline CDR1 and CDR2: SNHLY and FYNNEI. V lost 7 bases and J 1 base, leaving 16 bases between the germline ends. This CDR3 spans 15 amino acids. CDR3 DNA sequence: TGTGCCAGCAAGTCTCCCTCTGGGAGGAACACTGAAGCTTTCTTT. Translating gives CASKSPSGRNTEAFF.

In its sample, this clonotype was seen a few times. The V call is TRBV24-1, the J call TRBJ2-3, with 10 nucleotides matching TRBD2. V lost 2 bases to trimming and J lost 2 bases; unmatched junction nucleotides: 3. The CDR3 spans 16 residues. Germline V gene lookup returns CDR1 KGHDR and CDR2 SFDVKD. The CDR3 here is CATSDSSGRVTDTQYF. In DNA form, the CDR3 reads TGTGCCACCAGTGATTCGAGCGGGAGGGTCACAGATACGCAGTATTTT.

This clonotype was found many times. This chain uses TRBV7-2 with TRBJ2-1; D unclear. This CDR3 is 13 amino acids long. Germline V gene lookup returns CDR1 SGHTA and CDR2 FQGNSA. Between the trimmed V and J ends, which lost 3 bases and 4 bases, there was a span of 7 bases. Here the CDR3 reads CASSLAVYNEQFF. CDR3 bases: TGTGCCAGCAGCTTGGCAGTTTACAATGAGCAGTTCTTC.

The chain links TRBV5-5 to TRBJ2-7; 10 nucleotides agree with TRBD2. Trimming removed 0 bases from V and 2 bases from J; junction bases left unmatched: 2. The V gene's germline CDR1 is SGHKS and CDR2 YYEKEE (reference sequence). The CDR3 extends over 15 amino acids. The CDR3 loop is CASSLELAGTYEQYF. In nucleotides, the CDR3 is TGTGCCAGCAGCTTGGAACTAGCGGGAACCTACGAGCAGTACTTC.

In this sample, this clonotype turned up many times. The CDR3 DNA is TGTGCCAGCAGCACCCGGGGGACAGATTCACCCCTCCACTTT. This gives the protein CASSTRGTDSPLHF. The V and J genes are TRBV7-2 and TRBJ1-6; 7 bases fit TRBD1. CDR1 is SGHTA and CDR2 is FQGNSA in the germline V gene. V lost 5 bases, J lost 8 bases, and 6 bases stayed unmatched. The CDR3 totals 14 residues.

The V and J genes are TRBV24-1 and TRBJ2-1; no reliable D call. V lost 0 bases, J lost 6 bases, and 8 bases lay in between. The CDR3 consists of 14 residues. CDR1 and CDR2 from the germline V gene are KGHDR and SFDVKD. The CDR3 coding sequence is TGTGCCACCAGTGATTTGCTTGCTATCAATGAGCAGTTCTTC. Translated: CATSDLLAINEQFF.